The entry below describes one T cell receptor (beta chain). Its antigen is currently not known. No much larger clonotype is one base removed from it; base qualities were not supplied. There are 14 amino acids in the CDR3, from cysteine to phenylalanine inclusive. The CDR3 DNA has 42 bases and is translated from base 1. The germline V gene (reference sequence) gives CDR1 as MNHEY and CDR2 as SMNVEV. The junction shows trimming of 4 bases on V and 8 bases on J, plus 14 bases between the germline ends. The immunoSEQ Assay, a bias-controlled multiplex PCR, was used to amplify TCRbeta CDR3 regions from genomic DNA. Per the authors' processing: Nucleated cell counts per sample were estimated from amplification of reference gene primers within the assay. To quantify the absolute abundance of each unique TCRbeta CDR3 rearrangement, sequence reads were collapsed and filtered. Productive Simpson clonality was computed per sample as the square root of Simpson's diversity index over productive rearrangements. TCRdb re-hosts the immuneACCESS table, in-frame sequences only. Its copies lack some clones; in the studies checked, an unresolved V gene accounts for under half of them, and the cause for the rest is not known. V, J and clone size are taken as reported in that table, and D and trimming were inferred from the DNA itself. For this sample there are 250,000 or so clones; around 90% appear just once. The top ten constitute roughly 3% of the sample.

Participants in the prospective study were aged roughly 18 to 100 years, lived in under 30 United States geographic areas, and enrolled through a virtual design. To assign participants to cohorts, the prospective study relied on clinical history that participants themselves reported in a screening survey and a study questionnaire. A participant counted as exposed if, within 2 weeks of entering the study, that participant had been in contact with someone who had a PCR-confirmed or clinician-diagnosed COVID-19 case. Each participant in the prospective study had whole blood, serum and a nasopharyngeal or oropharyngeal swab collected by mobile phlebotomists. Additional blood draws and questionnaires over an approximately two-month period could optionally be provided by prospective study participants. Before DNA extraction, blood samples from the prospective study were shipped at room temperature or frozen.

This entry is derived from a study of blood T cell repertoires in COVID-19 (dated by TCRdb to 2018 to 2021). The study in broad terms: The collaborator samples originated in the United States, Italy and Spain and spanned the acute and convalescent phases of COVID-19. HLA class I and class II types, where available, came from metadata supplied by the sample provider rather than from assay-based typing. The material from the prospective study consisted of cDNA or gDNA derived from T cells, B-cell-depleted T cells, or PBMCs. The samples were drawn from the first 160 participants of the ongoing ImmuneRACE study and from over a thousand subjects provided by 6 global collaborators. The repertoires were released in a freely available public database meant as a resource for research on the immune response to SARS-CoV-2. Nearly every sample came with metadata listing a de-identified subject ID, COVID-19 status, age in years and sex. The dataset comprised deeply sampled blood TCRbeta repertoires from subjects exposed to, actively infected with, or recovered from COVID-19. The research as a whole found: How much clinical and demographic metadata was included differed by source and by participant, and the metadata was provided uncurated.

Material: PBMCs or T cells enriched from blood (not recorded which). This chain joins TRBV27 to TRBJ1-4, and possibly TRBD1, on 6 matching bases. The receptor's source is a woman in her thirties or forties who had been exposed to COVID-19. Here the CDR3 is given as CASSSGRGNEKLFF. The nucleotides read TGTGCCAGCAGTTCGGGCAGGGGAAACGAAAAACTGTTTTTT.